These 28 T cell receptor beta chains were all obtained from the same sample, sequenced in a study of blood T cell repertoires in COVID-19. Here immunoSEQ multiplex PCR was the method, and the copy in TCRdb shows in-frame clones only, minus some. Among hundreds of thousands of clones listed, about 90% were seen once. The sample was peripheral blood. The receptors were gathered from a woman between 40 and 55 years old with COVID-19, enrolled during active disease.

This chain connects TRBV2 to TRBJ2-7; weak D call: TRBD1 (6 bases). V was pared by 5 bases and J by 6 bases, with 14 bases between. This CDR3 is 13 amino acids long. Per the germline V gene, CDR1 is SNHLY and CDR2 is FYNNEI. CDR3: CASSPTGLSEQYF. The CDR3 region has the DNA TGTGCCAGCAGTCCCACAGGGTTGTCCGAGCAGTACTTC. Variable domain in full (rest from reference TRBV2 and TRBJ2-7): EPEVTQTPSHQVTQMGQEVILRCVPISNHLYFYWYRQILGQKVEFLVSFYNNEISEKSEIFDDQFSVERPDGSNFTLKIRSTKLEDSAMYFCASSPTGLSEQYFGPGTRLTVT.

The chain is built from TRBV7-2 and TRBJ2-7, with 8 bases that match TRBD1. Germline CDR1 SGHTA, CDR2 FQGNSA. The ends lost 5 bases at V and 7 bases at J; junction bases unmatched: 10. This CDR3 spans 14 amino acids. In DNA form, the CDR3 reads TGTGCCAGCAGCCGGACAGGGAGAGTAAAAGAGCAGTACTTC. Protein product: CASSRTGRVKEQYF.

This chain joins TRBV9 and TRBJ1-3; 8 bases fit TRBD1. The CDR3 covers 16 residues. The junction had 6 bases not matched to a gene; V was cut back by 4 bases and J by 0 bases. The germline CDR1 and CDR2 sequences are SGDLS and YYNGEE. CDR3 sequence (DNA): TGTGCCAGCAGCCCGTGGACAGGGACCTCTGGAAACACCATATATTTT. It specifies CASSPWTGTSGNTIYF.

The V gene is TRBV19, the J gene TRBJ2-7; the D is unclear. Trimming cost V 5 bases and J 6 bases, with 14 bases left between them. The CDR3 totals 13 residues. CDR1 and CDR2 (germline): LNHDA, SQIVND (reference sequence). The CDR3 sequence is CASSSSSGGEQYF. CDR3 bases: TGTGCCAGTAGTTCATCCAGTGGCGGCGAGCAGTACTTC.

The chain joins TRBV19 to TRBJ2-7; 11 positions agree with TRBD2. Per the germline V gene, CDR1 is LNHDA and CDR2 is SQIVND (reference sequence). V gave up 3 bases and J gave up 1 base; unmatched junction bases: 8. CDR3 length equals 17 residues. CDR3 residues: CASSILTSGGASYEQYF. The DNA for the CDR3 is TGTGCCAGTAGTATTCTCACTAGCGGGGGTGCTTCCTACGAGCAGTACTTC.

This chain links TRBV5-6 with TRBJ2-7, with TRBD1 matching over 9 bases. The CDR3 runs to 16 residues. The V gene's germline CDR1 is SGHDT and CDR2 YYEEEE. V lost 4 bases and J lost 0; bases outside the gene matches: 8. The CDR3 sequence: CASSPLTDRGSYEQYF. The CDR3 DNA sequence: TGTGCCAGCAGCCCCTTGACGGACAGGGGCTCCTACGAGCAGTACTTC.

This clone was detected once. The V and J genes are TRBV2 and TRBJ1-1; no reliable D call. This CDR3 contains 14 residues. Looked up from germline, CDR1 is SNHLY and CDR2 is FYNNEI. Trimming removed 4 bases from V and 3 bases from J, with 12 bases in between. The CDR3: CASSVRSGDTEAFF. For the CDR3, the DNA is TGTGCCAGCAGTGTTCGATCCGGGGACACTGAAGCTTTCTTT.

DNA of the CDR3: TGTGCCAGCAGTGAAGACAGGGGTGAGACCCAGTACTTC. This translates into CASSEDRGETQYF. This chain uses TRBV2 with TRBJ2-5; 7 nucleotides line up with TRBD1. Germline V gives CDR1 SNHLY, CDR2 FYNNEI. The CDR3 runs to 13 residues. The junction had 1 base not matched to a gene; V was cut back by 1 base and J by 5 bases.

The chain combines TRBV28 with TRBJ2-6; no clear D. Trimming left V 7 bases short and J 2 bases short, with 12 bases between. Per germline, CDR1 MDHEN and CDR2 SYDVKM. This CDR3 spans 15 amino acids. Here the CDR3 DNA reads TGTGCCAGCACCATAGGCGGTACTGGGGCCAACGTCCTGACTTTC. As protein: CASTIGGTGANVLTF.

J is TRBJ2-1 and V is TRBV6-5; D is uncertain. Germline V gives CDR1 MNHEY, CDR2 SVGAGI. Trimming pared 0 bases from V and 4 bases from J, leaving 13 bases between. The CDR3 covers 16 residues. As DNA, the CDR3 is TGTGCCAGCAGTTACTCGAACAGCTTCTTATACAATGAGCAGTTCTTC. Translating gives CASSYSNSFLYNEQFF.

The chain carries TRBV28 and TRBJ1-6; 9 positions match TRBD1. The CDR3 length is 15 residues. V dropped 5 bases and J dropped 7; count of bases not matched to a gene: 6. Germline V gene data show CDR1 as MDHEN and CDR2 as SYDVKM. The chain's CDR3 is CASSPRDRDNSPLHF. The CDR3, as DNA: TGTGCCAGCAGTCCCCGGGACAGGGACAATTCACCCCTCCACTTT.

J is TRBJ1-2 and V is TRBV7-8; 8 nucleotides match TRBD1. Trimming at V came to 4 bases and at J to 8 bases, leaving 9 bases not matched to a gene. Germline V gene sequence: CDR1 SGHVS, CDR2 FQNEAQ. CDR3 length equals 14 residues. The CDR3 loop is CASSSTLRGHGYTF. DNA of the CDR3: TGTGCCAGCAGCTCCACCCTCAGGGGGCACGGCTACACCTTC.

The chain recombines TRBV29-1 with TRBJ2-7; possibly TRBD2 for D (6 bases). V was cut by 7 bases and J by 1 base, with 14 bases left in between. The germline V gene encodes CDR1 SQVTM and CDR2 ANQGSEA. This CDR3 comprises 13 residues. The CDR3 region has the DNA TGCAGCGCTTCGGGGGTTAGTTCCTACGAGCAGTACTTC. It encodes CSASGVSSYEQYF.

The chain couples TRBV7-9 to TRBJ2-7; TRBD2 agrees at 9 bases. Germline V gene sequence: CDR1 SEHNR, CDR2 FQNEAQ (reference sequence). This CDR3 comprises 15 residues. The V and J ends lost 5 bases and 2 bases, in that order; junction bases with no gene match: 7. DNA of the CDR3: TGTGCCAGCAGCACGGGGACTAGCCTTCCCTACGAGCAGTACTTC. It encodes CASSTGTSLPYEQYF.

A single count supports this clone. The chain carries TRBV7-2 and TRBJ2-5; 7 bases are shared with TRBD1. Germline V gene data show CDR1 as SGHTA and CDR2 as FQGNSA. The V segment lost 5 bases and the J segment 1 base; nucleotides outside the gene matches: 10. This CDR3 has 16 amino acids. CDR3 sequence (DNA): TGTGCCAGCAGCCCCCGCCCAGGGGGATCCCAAGAGACCCAGTACTTC. The encoded protein is CASSPRPGGSQETQYF.

This chain joins TRBV2 and TRBJ1-1; a possible D gene is TRBD1 (6 bases). Germline-derived CDR1 and CDR2 are SNHLY and FYNNEI. Trimming left V 2 bases short and J 6 bases short, with 16 bases between. The CDR3 totals 15 residues. The CDR3 DNA is TGTGCCAGCAGTGAATCTCCAGGGGAGGGCTCTGAAGCTTTCTTT. This gives the protein CASSESPGEGSEAFF.

The CDR3 region has the DNA TGTGCCAGCTCACCAATAGAGGGAGGAATCTACGAGCAGTACTTC. The encoded protein is CASSPIEGGIYEQYF. This chain connects TRBV18 to TRBJ2-7; the D gene is possibly TRBD2 (6 bases). Trimming removed 2 bases at V and 3 bases at J, with 14 bases between. Germline assignment: CDR1 KGHSH and CDR2 LQKENI. This CDR3 is 15 amino acids long.

The V and J genes are TRBV4-2 and TRBJ2-7; 9 bases match TRBD2. The CDR3 runs 14 residues. Germline CDR1 is LGHNA and CDR2 is YNFKEQ. The V and J ends lost 8 bases and 0 bases, in that order; junction bases with no gene match: 5. CDR3 coding DNA: TGTGCCAGCGCCGGCGGGGGGGGCTCCTACGAGCAGTACTTC. Translating gives CASAGGGGSYEQYF.

This clone was counted a few times. The chain has TRBV7-2 and TRBJ1-3; D is unresolved. The CDR3 sequence is 14 residues long. Deletions cut 3 bases from V and 2 bases from J, with 8 bases between. Looked up from germline, CDR1 is SGHTA and CDR2 is FQGNSA. In nucleotides, the CDR3 is TGTGCCAGCAGCTTGCAGATTCCTGGAAACACCATATATTTT. This encodes CASSLQIPGNTIYF.

The chain employs TRBV2 and TRBJ1-4, with unresolved D. V gave up 5 bases and J gave up 0 bases, with 10 bases separating them. The CDR3 loop spans 15 amino acids. The V gene's germline CDR1 is SNHLY and CDR2 FYNNEI. The CDR3 DNA reads as TGTGCCAGCAGTCGTGGCCTTGCAACTAATGAAAAACTGTTTTTT. Translating gives CASSRGLATNEKLFF.

In its sample, this clone was seen once. The rearrangement joins TRBV29-1 to TRBJ2-7; D is uncertain. The germline V and J ends were trimmed by 2 bases and 6 bases, with 14 bases remaining between them. Germline V gene sequence: CDR1 SQVTM, CDR2 ANQGSEA. The CDR3 sequence is 13 residues long. The CDR3 DNA reads as TGCAGCGTTGAATGGCCGGGTCCGTTCGAGCAGTACTTC. Translated, it gives CSVEWPGPFEQYF.

This chain joins TRBV21-1 and TRBJ2-1; the tabulated D call, TRBD1, remains unverified against the DNA. TRBV21-1 is tagged as a pseudogene. CDR3 length: 15 amino acids. CDR3 in amino acids: CASSGRDRGFNEQFF. CDR3 DNA: TGTGCCAGCAGCGGCCGGGACAGGGGGTTCAATGAGCAGTTCTTC.

The chain has TRBV28 and TRBJ2-6; D possibly corresponds to TRBD1 (5 bases). CDR1 is MDHEN and CDR2 is SYDVKM in the germline V gene. V lost 2 bases to trimming and J lost 3 bases, with 8 bases between them. The CDR3 is 15 amino acids. CDR3 sequence: CASSLPGNGANVLTF. Written as DNA, the CDR3 is TGTGCCAGCAGTTTACCAGGGAATGGGGCCAACGTCCTGACTTTC.

The chain combines TRBV10-3 with TRBJ2-5, with D hard to call. The V and J ends lost 5 bases and 3 bases respectively, with 13 bases between them. The germline gives CDR1 ENHRY, CDR2 SYGVKD. The CDR3 is 14 residues long. The CDR3 reads CAISSGGVEETQYF. The CDR3 DNA reads as TGTGCCATCAGTTCAGGTGGCGTTGAAGAGACCCAGTACTTC.

The rearrangement joins TRBV28 to TRBJ2-2; 9 bases are a match to TRBD1. The CDR3 runs to 14 residues. Germline V lookup: CDR1 MDHEN, CDR2 SYDVKM. After removal of 7 bases from V and 4 bases from J, the junction contained 4 bases not matched to a gene. The CDR3 reads CASTDRGTTGELFF. The CDR3 DNA is TGTGCCAGCACCGACAGGGGGACCACCGGGGAGCTGTTTTTT.

This clone was seen only a few times. This chain joins TRBV27 and TRBJ1-1; a possible D gene is TRBD1 (6 bases). V was trimmed by 6 bases and J by 0 bases, leaving 8 bases between them. CDR1 and CDR2 (germline): MNHEY, SMNVEV (reference sequence). The CDR3 runs to 13 residues. This CDR3 is CASSRQVNTEAFF. The CDR3, as DNA: TGTGCCAGCAGCAGACAGGTGAACACTGAAGCTTTCTTT.

The chain employs TRBV6-4 and TRBJ1-5; 8 nucleotides align to TRBD1. J lost 5 bases, V lost 6 bases, and 6 bases had no gene match. This CDR3 has 14 amino acids. Germline CDR1 is MRHNA and CDR2 is SNTAGT. The CDR3: CASSSQGGDQPQHF. The CDR3, as DNA: TGTGCCAGCAGCTCACAGGGGGGGGATCAGCCCCAGCATTTT.

The chain links TRBV6-5 to TRBJ1-1, with a weak D call TRBD1 (5 bases). This CDR3 comprises 15 residues. V was pared by 5 bases and J by 3 bases, with 16 bases between. Germline CDR1 reads MNHEY; CDR2 reads SVGAGI. The CDR3 region is CASSTGTHGDTEAFF. DNA of the CDR3: TGTGCCAGCAGTACCGGGACTCACGGAGACACTGAAGCTTTCTTT.